This T cell receptor (beta chain) is from a study of blood T cell repertoires in COVID-19. Profiling relied on immunoSEQ multiplex PCR, and the TCRdb table lists in-frame clones only, not all of them. The sample lists 270,000 or so clones; around 90% were seen once. From germline, CDR1 is SGDLS and CDR2 YYNGEE. The CDR3 has 16 amino acids. The ends were cut back, 4 bases at V and 5 bases at J, with 16 bases in the middle. The chain has TRBV9 and TRBJ1-6; D possibly corresponds to TRBD1 (5 bases). The sequencing input was peripheral blood. This sequence originates from a woman in her sixties with COVID-19, enrolled during active disease. This CDR3 reads CASSPTPRADNSPLHF. CDR3 bases: TGTGCCAGCAGCCCCACCCCCAGGGCTGATAATTCACCCCTCCACTTT.